Listed below are T cell receptor beta chains from one sample, sequenced in a study of T cells in Graves' hyperthyroidism and ophthalmopathy. TCRdb analysed the multiplex PCR reads with MiXCR anew, one entry per CDR3 protein. The table shows hundreds of thousands of distinct CDR3 sequences, with more than 30% occurring only once. The sample taken for sequencing was blood. The source is a man between 18 and 29 years old with Graves' hyperthyroidism. Both conserved end residues are part of each CDR3. Each record gives: V gene, D gene, clone size, J gene, CDR3 DNA, CDR3 protein. A D gene is named only where the DNA matches it firmly. Expanded clones get a size class; other rows say once, few or many, or leave the size out.

>TRBV7-3|-|-|TRBJ1-1
TGTGCCAGCAGCGCCGAGGGGAGGGGCACTGAAGCTTTCTTT
CASSAEGRGTEAFF
>TRBV9|TRBD1|-|TRBJ1-1
TGTGCCAGCAGTTTAGCGCGGCAGGGGGACACTGAAGCTTTCTTT
CASSLARQGDTEAFF
>TRBV7-9|-|-|TRBJ1-6
TGTGCCAGCAGCTCAGGTCCAGCGAATTCACCCCTCCACTTT
CASSSGPANSPLHF
>TRBV4-1|TRBD1|-|TRBJ1-1
TGCGCCAGCAGCCGGCTTGAGGGGGCGCACACTGAAGCTTTCTTT
CASSRLEGAHTEAFF
>TRBV30|TRBD1|-|TRBJ1-1
TGTGCCTGGAGCCAGGGGGCTGGGACTGAAGCTTTCTTT
CAWSQGAGTEAFF
>TRBV6-4|-|-|TRBJ2-2
TGTGCCAGCAGTGCCCGGACAGTAAACACCGGGGAGCTGTTTTTT
CASSARTVNTGELFF
>TRBV9|TRBD1|few|TRBJ2-7
TGTGCCAGCAGCCCATTCGAGGGACAGGGATACGAGCAGTACTTC
CASSPFEGQGYEQYF
>TRBV6-5|-|few|TRBJ1-6
TGTGCCAGCAGCCAGAGAGGGCGGTCCTATAATTCACCCCTCCACTTT
CASSQRGRSYNSPLHF
>TRBV15|TRBD2|many|TRBJ2-5
TGTGCCACCAGCAGAGGGGAGGGTAGAGAGACCCAGTACTTC
CATSRGEGRETQYF
>TRBV6-1|TRBD1|-|TRBJ2-7
TGTGCCAGCAGCCTCCAGGGGGTCTCCTACGAGCAGTACTTC
CASSLQGVSYEQYF
>TRBV29-1|-|-|TRBJ1-1
TGCAGCGTTGTTCCCCGTCTATATTCGGGGGCTGAAGCTTTCTTT
CSVVPRLYSGAEAFF
>TRBV29-1|-|many|TRBJ1-2
TGCAGCGACACATCGGGGGGCTACACCTTC
CSDTSGGYTF
>TRBV2|-|many|TRBJ2-7
TGTGCCAGCAGTGAATCGGCAGAGACCTACGAGCAGTACTTC
CASSESAETYEQYF
>TRBV29-1|-|-|TRBJ1-2
TGCAGCGTTGCCCGTGGGGACGGCTACACCTTC
CSVARGDGYTF
>TRBV15|-|many|TRBJ1-4
TGTGCCACCAGCAGGGAAAGTAGGGTTGGTGAAAAACTGTTTTTT
CATSRESRVGEKLFF
>TRBV7-9|TRBD1|-|TRBJ2-7
TGCGCCAGCAGCCATCCCGGGACAGAGTTATACGAGCAGTACTTC
CASSHPGTELYEQYF
>TRBV9|-|once|TRBJ2-1
TGTGCCAGCAGCGCGGAGGGGGGGGCCGATGAGCAGTTCTTC
CASSAEGGADEQFF
>TRBV11-3|-|-|TRBJ2-7
TGTGCCAGCAGCCCAAATACTGGACAGAGCCACGAGCAGTACTTC
CASSPNTGQSHEQYF
>TRBV7-9|-|few|TRBJ1-5
TGTGCCAGTGAGTTGGGGGGCGAAAATCAGCCCCAGCATTTT
CASELGGENQPQHF
>TRBV29-1|-|many|TRBJ1-1
TGCAGCGTTGAAGGGTCGGCGGGGGCTTTCTTT
CSVEGSAGAFF
>TRBV20-1|-|-|TRBJ2-5
TGCAGTGCTAGGCCCCCGGGAACTAGAACAGAGACCCAGTACTTC
CSARPPGTRTETQYF
>TRBV19|-|-|TRBJ1-2
TGTGCCAGTAGTACCTGGGAGGGCGCATATGGCTACACCTTC
CASSTWEGAYGYTF
>TRBV19|TRBD2|few|TRBJ2-5
TGTGCCAGTGCCCACGGCGGGGGGGCCCTGGAGACCCAGTACTTC
CASAHGGGALETQYF
>TRBV5-6|TRBD1|-|TRBJ1-2
TGTGCCAGCAGCTTGGCAGGGACAGCGCCTTATGGCTACACCTTC
CASSLAGTAPYGYTF
>TRBV7-3|-|many|TRBJ2-2
TGTGCCAGCAGCTTATCCCCTATGGAGAACACCGGGGAGCTGTTTTTT
CASSLSPMENTGELFF
>TRBV4-1|-|-|TRBJ2-5
TGCGCCAGCAGCCTCTTCGGGGAGGAGGAGACCCAGTACTTC
CASSLFGEEETQYF
>TRBV6-4|-|-|TRBJ2-5
TGTGCCAGCAGTGTCGGGGCTCAAGAGACCCAGTACTTC
CASSVGAQETQYF
>TRBV20-1|TRBD2|few|TRBJ2-5
TGCAGTGCTAGGCCTAGCGGGAGGGGAGAGACCCAGTACTTC
CSARPSGRGETQYF
>TRBV13|-|-|TRBJ1-6
TGTGCCAGCAGCCCACCCGCCCTCGGAACAGAGAATTCACCCCTCCACTTT
CASSPPALGTENSPLHF